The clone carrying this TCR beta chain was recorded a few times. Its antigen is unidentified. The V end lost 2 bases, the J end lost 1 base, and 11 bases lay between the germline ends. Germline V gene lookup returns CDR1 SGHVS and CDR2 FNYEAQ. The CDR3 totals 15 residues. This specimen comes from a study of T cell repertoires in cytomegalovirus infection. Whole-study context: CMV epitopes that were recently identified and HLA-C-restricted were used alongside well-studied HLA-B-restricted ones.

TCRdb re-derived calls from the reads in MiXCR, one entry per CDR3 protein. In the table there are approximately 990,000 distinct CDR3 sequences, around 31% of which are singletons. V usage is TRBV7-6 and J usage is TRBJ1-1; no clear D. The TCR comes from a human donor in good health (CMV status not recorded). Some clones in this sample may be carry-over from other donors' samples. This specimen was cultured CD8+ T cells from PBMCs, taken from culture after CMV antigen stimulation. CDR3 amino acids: CASSLRSRSNTEAFF. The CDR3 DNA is TGTGCCAGCAGCTTAAGAAGCAGGTCGAACACTGAAGCTTTCTTT. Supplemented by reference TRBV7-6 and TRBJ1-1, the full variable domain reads GAGVSQSPRYKVTKRGQDVALRCDPISGHVSLYWYRQALGQGPEFLTYFNYEAQQDKSGLPNDRFSAERPEGSISTLTIQRTEQRDSAMYRCASSLRSRSNTEAFFGQGTRLTVV.